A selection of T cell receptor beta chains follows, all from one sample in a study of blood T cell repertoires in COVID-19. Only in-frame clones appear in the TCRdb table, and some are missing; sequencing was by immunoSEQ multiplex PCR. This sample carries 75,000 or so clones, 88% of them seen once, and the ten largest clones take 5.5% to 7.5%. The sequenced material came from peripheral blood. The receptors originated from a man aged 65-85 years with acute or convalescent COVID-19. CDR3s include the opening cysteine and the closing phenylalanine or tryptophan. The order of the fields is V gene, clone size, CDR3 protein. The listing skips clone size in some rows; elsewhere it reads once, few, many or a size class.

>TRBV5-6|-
CASSLRGTDNSPLHF
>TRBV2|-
CASSEGTGMIYEQYF
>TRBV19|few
CASTPPGEAGEQYF
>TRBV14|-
CASSWTGWYMNEQFF
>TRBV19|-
CASSAKGAGTGELFF
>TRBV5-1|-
CASSLKAGDNEQYF
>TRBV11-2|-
CASSLGDYIPYEQYF
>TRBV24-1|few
CATSEGTGLVSNQPQHF
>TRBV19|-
CASSGTSVGDEQFF
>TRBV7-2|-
CASSPRSGLVNTEAFF
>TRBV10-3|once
CAISGPGTSTDTQYF
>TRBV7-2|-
CASTPGGDLYGYTF
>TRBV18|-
CASSPAGGNEKLFF
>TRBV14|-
CASSQERRGAYNEQFF
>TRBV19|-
CASSMGQGLRADTQYF
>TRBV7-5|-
CARRQGQGGIYGYTF
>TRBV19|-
CASSIGLRPGRPYEQYF
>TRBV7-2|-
CASSLGPASTSYEQYF
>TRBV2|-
CASSPDEGMLAYEQYF
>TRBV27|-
CASRGHGLAETQYF
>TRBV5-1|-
CASSLGQGTSVGELFF
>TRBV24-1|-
CATSDRRRNSPLHF
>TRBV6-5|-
CASSYYRGTHSYEQYF
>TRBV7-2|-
CASSPPGRLNEKLFF
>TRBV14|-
CASSQWSGVDSPLHF
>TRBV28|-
CASSLGAGFYNEQFF
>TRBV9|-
CASSGVSGGPSTDTQYF
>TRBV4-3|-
CASSQEAGAGGGDTQYF
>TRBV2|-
CASRPGIQGTTEAFF
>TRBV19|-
CASSIRGGGARETQYF
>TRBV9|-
CASSVGTIYNEQFF
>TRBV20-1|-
CSGGGTDTQYF
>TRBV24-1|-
CATGPGATYEQYF
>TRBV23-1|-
CASSQSVGQFSNQPQHF
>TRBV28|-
CASSLPMWDISRGNTIYF
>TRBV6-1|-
CASSDPRVAYEQYF
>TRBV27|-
CASSSYSLKGDQPQHF
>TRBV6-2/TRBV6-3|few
CASSYSDRGRDTF
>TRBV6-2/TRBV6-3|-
CASSNRDRLGNQPQHF
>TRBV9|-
CASSRLGGYNEQFF
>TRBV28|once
CASRRTGGNQPQHF
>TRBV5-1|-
CASSWGLAVANTGELFF
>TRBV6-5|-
CASSLGTTGNEQYF
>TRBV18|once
CASSPWLAEYNEQFF
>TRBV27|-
CASSNGDTFVTEAFF
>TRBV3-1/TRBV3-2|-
CASSQSRSSSGSQPQHF